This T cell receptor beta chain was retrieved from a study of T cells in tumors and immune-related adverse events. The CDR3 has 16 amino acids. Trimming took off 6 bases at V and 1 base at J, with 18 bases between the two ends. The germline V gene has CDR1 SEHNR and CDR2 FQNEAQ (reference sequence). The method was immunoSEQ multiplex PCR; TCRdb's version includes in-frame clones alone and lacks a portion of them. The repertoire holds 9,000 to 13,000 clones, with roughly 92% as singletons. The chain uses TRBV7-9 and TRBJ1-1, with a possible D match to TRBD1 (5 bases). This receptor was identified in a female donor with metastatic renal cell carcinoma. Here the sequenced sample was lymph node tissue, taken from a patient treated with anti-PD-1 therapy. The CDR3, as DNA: TGTGCCAGCAGTGGGGTCCGCAACAGGAGGAACACTGAAGCTTTCTTT. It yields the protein CASSGVRNRRNTEAFF.